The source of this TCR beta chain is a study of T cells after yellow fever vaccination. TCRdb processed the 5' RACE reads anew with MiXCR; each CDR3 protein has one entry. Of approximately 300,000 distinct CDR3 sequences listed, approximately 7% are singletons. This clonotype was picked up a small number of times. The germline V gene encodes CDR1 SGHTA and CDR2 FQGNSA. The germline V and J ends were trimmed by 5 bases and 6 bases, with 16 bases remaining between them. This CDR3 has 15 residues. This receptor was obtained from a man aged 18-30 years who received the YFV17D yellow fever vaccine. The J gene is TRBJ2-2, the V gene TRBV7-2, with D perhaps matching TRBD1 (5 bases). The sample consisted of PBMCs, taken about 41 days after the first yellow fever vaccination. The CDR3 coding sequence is TGTGCCAGCAGCCAGCACCCGATAGGGGCCGGGGAGCTGTTTTTT. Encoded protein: CASSQHPIGAGELFF.